This passage covers 23 T cell receptor beta chains from one sample sequenced in a study of T cell changes during pregnancy in multiple sclerosis. Libraries were prepared by immunoSEQ multiplex PCR; TCRdb keeps only in-frame clonotypes and omits some of them. The table has about 56,000 clones, about 85% seen once; the top ten hold roughly 0.4%. The source was CD4+ T cells from peripheral blood mononuclear cells, collected in the third trimester of pregnancy. Source of these receptors: a female donor with multiple sclerosis, enrolled in a pregnancy study.

The chain carries TRBV11-2 and TRBJ1-4; TRBD1 matches at 9 bases. Germline CDR1 reads SGHAT; CDR2 reads FQNNGV. The CDR3 loop spans 19 amino acids. V lost 5 bases and J lost 0; bases outside the gene matches: 13. In nucleotides, the CDR3 is TGTGCCAGCAGCCCACGACAGGGGGGAGCGATTGCAACTAATGAAAAACTGTTTTTT. It codes for CASSPRQGGAIATNEKLFF.

The chain has TRBV5-6 and TRBJ2-7, with a weak D call TRBD1 (5 bases). Trimming took 4 bases from V and 5 from J, leaving 19 bases between them. Germline CDR1 and CDR2: SGHDT and YYEEEE. There are 15 residues in the CDR3. The CDR3, as DNA: TGTGCCAGCAGCGAATTGACAGATCCAAGAAACGAGCAGTACTTC. Protein product: CASSELTDPRNEQYF.

The chain joins TRBV2 to TRBJ1-2; the D gene is possibly TRBD1 (6 bases). The CDR3 is made up of 14 amino acids. Trimming stripped 6 bases from V and 4 bases from J, with 15 bases between. Germline V gene sequence: CDR1 SNHLY, CDR2 FYNNEI. As DNA, the CDR3 is TGTGCCAGCAGGGGACCAGGGGCCGGCTATGGCTACACCTTC. Translated: CASRGPGAGYGYTF.

The genes are TRBV11-3 and TRBJ2-1; no reliable D call. From germline, CDR1 is SGHNT and CDR2 YENEEA. V gave up 1 base and J gave up 6 bases, with 10 bases separating them. The CDR3 has 14 amino acids. CDR3 amino acids: CASSLAPAGNEQFF. CDR3 DNA sequence: TGTGCCAGCAGCTTAGCACCCGCAGGCAATGAGCAGTTCTTC.

The chain employs TRBV11-2 and TRBJ2-5; D call uncertain. With 1 base removed from V and 2 bases from J, the gap between germline ends came to 2 bases. The CDR3 loop spans 12 amino acids. The germline gives CDR1 SGHAT, CDR2 FQNNGV. The CDR3 coding sequence is TGTGCCAGCAGCTTAGCACAAGAGACCCAGTACTTC. Encoded protein: CASSLAQETQYF.

The chain joins TRBV7-9 to TRBJ1-1; D not resolved. Germline V gene sequence: CDR1 SEHNR, CDR2 FQNEAQ (reference sequence). The V end was cut by 5 bases, the J end by 4 bases, with 11 bases between. This CDR3 spans 13 amino acids. Here the CDR3 DNA reads TGTGCCAGCAGCCTAGGACTGGGCACTGAAGCTTTCTTT. This codes for CASSLGLGTEAFF.

The genes are TRBV5-6 and TRBJ1-2; 11 bases match TRBD1. Germline lookup yields CDR1 SGHDT and CDR2 YYEEEE. J gave up 5 bases and V 4 bases, and 10 bases lay outside the gene matches. The CDR3 contains 16 residues. The CDR3 sequence: CASSPDPGQGAYGYTF. As DNA, the CDR3 is TGTGCCAGCAGCCCCGACCCAGGACAGGGGGCTTATGGCTACACCTTC.

This clone was detected a few times. J is TRBJ1-2 and V is TRBV7-2, with 7 positions matching TRBD1. Unmatched junction bases numbered 12, after V lost 1 base and J lost 4 bases. Looked up from germline, CDR1 is SGHTA and CDR2 is FQGNSA. CDR3 size: 17 residues. CDR3 in amino acids: CASSLGGDRSWIYGYTF. CDR3 in DNA: TGTGCCAGCAGCTTAGGCGGGGACAGAAGTTGGATCTATGGCTACACCTTC.

The rearrangement joins TRBV30 to TRBJ2-7; maybe TRBD2 (6 bases). CDR3 size: 13 residues. Germline V gene data show CDR1 as GTSNPN and CDR2 as SVGIG (reference sequence). V lost 3 bases, J lost 7 bases, and 16 bases lay in between. The CDR3 nucleotides read TGTGCCTGGAGGAGCCTAGTGGGAGGAGAGCAGTACTTC. Protein sequence: CAWRSLVGGEQYF. Supplemented by reference TRBV30 and TRBJ2-7, the full variable domain reads SQTIHQWPATLVQPVGSPLSLECTVEGTSNPNLYWYRQAAGRGLQLLFYSVGIGQISSEVPQNLSASRPQDRQFILSSKKLLLSDSGFYLCAWRSLVGGEQYFGPGTRLTVT.

This clone was found a few times. The chain couples TRBV28 to TRBJ1-1; D unclear. This CDR3 is 12 amino acids long. CDR1 MDHEN and CDR2 SYDVKM come from the germline V gene. V was shortened by 4 bases and J by 3 bases, with 6 bases between the two germline ends. The CDR3 loop is CASSSTDTEAFF. CDR3 nucleotides: TGTGCCAGCAGTTCAACAGACACTGAAGCTTTCTTT.

The V gene is TRBV29-1, the J gene TRBJ1-1; weak D call: TRBD1 (6 bases). The CDR3 length is 12 residues. Germline V gives CDR1 SQVTM, CDR2 ANQGSEA. V was shortened by 4 bases and J by 11 bases, with 17 bases between the two germline ends. CDR3 in DNA: TGCAGCGTTGTTGTCGGGGGGGCTCTGGCTTTCTTT. Amino acids: CSVVVGGALAFF. The full variable domain, rest sourced from reference TRBV29-1 and TRBJ1-1, is SAVISQKPSRDICQRGTSLTIQCQVDSQVTMMFWYRQQPGQSLTLIATANQGSEATYESGFVIDKFPISRPNLTFSTLTVSNMSPEDSSIYLCSVVVGGALAFFGQGTRLTVV.

The chain's CDR3 is CASSWGGRTMGEQYF. CDR3 in DNA: TGTGCCAGCAGCTGGGGCGGGAGGACGATGGGGGAGCAGTACTTC. This chain uses TRBV7-8 with TRBJ2-7, with TRBD2 identical over 8 bases. The V segment lost 4 bases and the J segment 7 bases; nucleotides outside the gene matches: 12. This CDR3 spans 15 amino acids. Germline CDR1 is SGHVS and CDR2 is FQNEAQ.

The chain combines TRBV30 with TRBJ1-2; TRBD1 aligns across 7 bases. Germline CDR1 GTSNPN, CDR2 SVGIG (reference sequence). The CDR3 has 15 amino acids. J lost 4 bases, V lost 0 bases, and 8 bases had no gene match. Here the CDR3 DNA reads TGTGCCTGGAGTGTAGGGGACAGCCCTGCCTATGGCTACACCTTC. Translated: CAWSVGDSPAYGYTF.

The chain's CDR3 is CASSLFQGTNQPQHF. The CDR3 DNA reads as TGTGCCAGCAGCTTATTTCAGGGTACCAATCAGCCCCAGCATTTT. The chain is built from TRBV7-2 and TRBJ1-5, with D perhaps matching TRBD1 (5 bases). Germline CDR1 and CDR2: SGHTA and FQGNSA. The CDR3 has 15 residues. Trimming removed 2 bases from V and 3 bases from J, with 11 bases in between.

This chain links TRBV28 with TRBJ1-1; 9 bases map to TRBD1. After removal of 4 bases from V and 1 base from J, the junction contained 4 bases not matched to a gene. This CDR3 is built from 15 residues. CDR1 is MDHEN, CDR2 SYDVKM, per germline. CDR3 DNA: TGTGCCAGCAGTTCGACGGGACAGGGGAACACTGAAGCTTTCTTT. It codes for CASSSTGQGNTEAFF.

The chain uses TRBV27 and TRBJ1-3, with D possibly being TRBD1 (6 bases). With 5 bases removed from V and 5 bases from J, the gap between germline ends came to 16 bases. CDR3 length equals 15 residues. The germline gives CDR1 MNHEY, CDR2 SMNVEV (reference sequence). This chain's CDR3 is CASSGSGEIRNTIYF. Written as DNA, the CDR3 is TGTGCCAGCAGTGGTTCAGGGGAAATAAGAAACACCATATATTTT.

V gene TRBV9 combines with J gene TRBJ1-2, with 8 bases aligning to TRBD1. Germline V gene lookup returns CDR1 SGDLS and CDR2 YYNGEE. Trimming cost V 4 bases and J 7 bases; bases outside gene matches: 12. CDR3 length equals 15 residues. The CDR3 DNA reads TGTGCCAGCAGCAAAACTTCCCAGGGGGCGCCTGGCTACACCTTC. Protein product: CASSKTSQGAPGYTF.

This chain joins TRBV7-2 and TRBJ2-1, with 8 bases that match TRBD1. The CDR3 consists of 13 residues. Unmatched junction bases numbered 3, after V lost 3 bases and J lost 8 bases. In germline, CDR1 is SGHTA, CDR2 FQGNSA. CDR3: CASSFRGRDEQFF. The CDR3 nucleotides read TGTGCCAGCAGCTTCAGGGGGCGCGATGAGCAGTTCTTC. Full variable domain (missing parts from reference TRBV7-2 and TRBJ2-1): GAGVSQSPSNKVTEKGKDVELRCDPISGHTALYWYRQSLGQGLEFLIYFQGNSAPDKSGLPSDRFSAERTGGSVSTLTIQRTQQEDSAVYLCASSFRGRDEQFFGPGTRLTVL.

This clone was observed once. The V and J genes are TRBV5-1 and TRBJ2-7; 12 nucleotides line up with TRBD1. This CDR3 contains 14 residues. CDR1 and CDR2 from the germline V gene are SGHRS and YFSETQ. Trimming took 0 bases from V and 5 from J; bases not matched to a gene: 0. The CDR3 DNA reads TGCGCCAGCAGCTTGGGGGACAGGGGGCACGAGCAGTACTTC. Its protein product is CASSLGDRGHEQYF.

The V gene is TRBV5-5, the J gene TRBJ2-5, with TRBD1 as a possible D gene (6 bases). Trimming stripped 4 bases from V and 5 bases from J, with 24 bases between. In germline, CDR1 is SGHKS, CDR2 YYEKEE (reference sequence). The CDR3 covers 17 residues. CDR3 protein: CASSITGLKSLWETQYF. The CDR3 nucleotides are TGTGCCAGCAGCATTACAGGGTTGAAGTCCCTCTGGGAGACCCAGTACTTC.

The sample holds one count of this clone. In DNA form, the CDR3 reads TGTGCCGGGGGGGGCTCTGCAACTAATGAAAAACTGTTTTTT. Translated: CAGGGSATNEKLFF. J is TRBJ1-4 and V is TRBV28; D is possibly TRBD1 (6 bases). The ends were cut back, 11 bases at V and 0 bases at J, with 13 bases in the middle. The CDR3 sequence is 14 residues long. Germline loops: CDR1 MDHEN, CDR2 SYDVKM.

J is TRBJ1-2 and V is TRBV7-9, with TRBD1 identical over 10 bases. The germline CDR1 and CDR2 sequences are SEHNR and FQNEAQ (reference sequence). Germline trimming cut 1 base from V and 8 bases from J; bases unmatched to any gene: 10. This CDR3 region has 16 residues. This CDR3 is CASSLGAGQGTGGYTF. CDR3 in DNA: TGTGCCAGCAGCTTAGGGGCGGGACAGGGGACGGGAGGCTACACCTTC.

This clone appeared a single time. The V and J genes are TRBV5-5 and TRBJ1-1, with D possibly TRBD1 on 6 matching bases. The CDR3 is 15 residues long. CDR1 and CDR2 (germline): SGHKS, YYEKEE (reference sequence). V was pared by 0 bases and J by 8 bases, with 17 bases between. CDR3 region: CASSLGGHPLREAFF. The CDR3 nucleotides are TGTGCCAGCAGCTTGGGGGGACATCCCCTAAGAGAAGCTTTCTTT.